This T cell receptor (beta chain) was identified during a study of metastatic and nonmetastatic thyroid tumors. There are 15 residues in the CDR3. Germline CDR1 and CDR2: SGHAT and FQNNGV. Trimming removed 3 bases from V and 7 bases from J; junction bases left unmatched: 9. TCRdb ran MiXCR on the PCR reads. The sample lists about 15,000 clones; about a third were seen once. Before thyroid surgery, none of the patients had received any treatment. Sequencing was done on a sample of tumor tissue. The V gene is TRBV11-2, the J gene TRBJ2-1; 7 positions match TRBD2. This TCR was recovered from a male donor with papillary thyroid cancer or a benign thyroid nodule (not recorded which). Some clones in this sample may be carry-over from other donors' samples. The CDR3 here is CASSFSLTSVNEQFF. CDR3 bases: TGTGCCAGCAGCTTCTCACTTACTAGCGTTAATGAGCAGTTCTTC.